These T cell receptor beta chains were read from a single sample in a study of T cells in Graves' hyperthyroidism and ophthalmopathy. One entry per CDR3 protein results from TCRdb running MiXCR on the multiplex PCR reads. This repertoire shows more than 500,000 distinct CDR3 sequences, 16% found once; its top ten account for 3% to 4%. The sequenced sample consisted of blood. The receptors originated from a woman between 25 and 40 years old with Graves' hyperthyroidism. The CDR3 runs from the conserved cysteine through the conserved F or W.

V	J	CDR3
TRBV12-3/TRBV12-4	TRBJ2-7	CASRLRASGWNEQYF
TRBV10-3	TRBJ2-7	CAISDQDRDEQYF
TRBV6-1	TRBJ2-7	CASTVTGGYYEQYF
TRBV7-3	TRBJ2-1	CASSRLMSGNEQFF
TRBV9	TRBJ2-1	CASSVVSAGGGPHSHVSSYNEQFF
TRBV10-3	TRBJ2-7	CAISIAGGPVEQYF
TRBV20-1	TRBJ2-2	CSARDSGGSHTGELFF
TRBV5-5	TRBJ1-2	CASSLGQGVYGYTF
TRBV20-1	TRBJ1-1	CSAGRGGNTEAFF
TRBV9	TRBJ2-3	CASSVARASGYRADTQYF
TRBV20-1	TRBJ1-5	CSALVLSGVNQPQHF
TRBV12-3/TRBV12-4	TRBJ2-2	CASSWQNTGELFF
TRBV27	TRBJ2-7	CASSPSGDHYEQYF
TRBV30	TRBJ2-7	CAWSLTGGEQYF
TRBV10-2	TRBJ2-7	CASINLSGRAPYEQYF
TRBV2	TRBJ2-1	CASRDSGSRYNEQFF
TRBV20-1	TRBJ2-7	CSAQTGSYEQYF
TRBV27	TRBJ1-1	CASSPQNTGKAFF
TRBV13	TRBJ2-7	CASSLRGGVPYEQYF
TRBV20-1	TRBJ2-5	CSAGGGLAGDWGETQYF
TRBV6-1	TRBJ2-7	CASRSDRGHSYEQYF
TRBV4-1	TRBJ2-7	CASSQDTRLTYEQYF
TRBV10-3	TRBJ1-5	CAISEFGENQPQHF
TRBV11-2	TRBJ2-3	CASSFRDRTTDTQYF
TRBV30	TRBJ2-3	CAWSPKRPLLTDAQYF
TRBV3-1	TRBJ1-1	CASSSRQAPGKAFF
TRBV29-1	TRBJ2-5	CSVGTGGRETQYF
TRBV24-1	TRBJ1-5	CATSDTGGNQPQHF
TRBV19	TRBJ2-7	CASRGPGAEEQYF
TRBV3-1	TRBJ2-1	CASSRTGVNEQFF
TRBV6-1	TRBJ1-5	CASSEGTYQPQHF
TRBV6-1	TRBJ1-2	CASSVMTVYGYTF
TRBV20-1	TRBJ2-1	CSAYAGGQFF
TRBV28	TRBJ1-1	CASSDSATEAFF
TRBV27	TRBJ2-7	CASREQGNEQYF
TRBV29-1	TRBJ2-3	CSVGTSGRMDTQYF
TRBV28	TRBJ1-5	CASSSAGRVDQPQHF
TRBV12-5	TRBJ2-1	CASGLPDSDAGEQFF
TRBV4-1	TRBJ1-1	CASSRVWGTEAFF
TRBV28	TRBJ2-3	CASSATPGLANTQYF
TRBV20-1	TRBJ1-6	CSARPGQSYSPLHF
TRBV11-2	TRBJ2-3	CASSLLDGGGGSTDTQYF